This T cell receptor beta chain was captured by sequencing in a study of shared clonotypes between healthy human individuals. Broader study findings: Blood was the sole source, and tissue repertoires probably differ.

On this clone: The antigen is undetermined.

CDR1 SGHTS and CDR2 YDEGEE come from the germline V gene. V was cut by 4 bases and J by 4 bases, with 12 bases left in between. The CDR3 covers 15 residues. It was across several immunoSEQ plates that each subset's genomic DNA was evenly split. How the authors handled the data: Junction-only immunoSEQ sequences carried no quality scores, so filtering differed. Repertoires were generated with immunoSEQ multiplex PCR, while TCRdb's copy carries only in-frame clones and drops some. D and trimming come from the DNA, and the V and J calls and clone size come from that table. The sample holds over a million clones, approximately 70% seen once. Healthy adults negative for HIV, lacking recent acute infections or vaccinations, served as donors.

This clonotype originated in a man aged 18 to 30 in good health. The chain combines TRBV5-8 with TRBJ2-6, with D perhaps matching TRBD1 (5 bases). Sequencing was done on a sample of memory CD4+ T cells sorted from blood. Indicated subset: CD45RA-negative fraction. Here the CDR3 reads CASSIWGSGANVLTF. CDR3 in DNA: TGTGCCAGCAGCATTTGGGGCTCGGGGGCCAACGTCCTGACTTTC.